This T cell receptor (beta chain) came from a study of OX40 agonist ivuxolimab in advanced cancers. Turning to the overall study: Ivuxolimab, which targeted the costimulatory receptor OX40 (CD134), was an agonistic, fully human IgG2 monoclonal antibody. Prior anti-PD-1, anti-PD-L1 or anti-CTLA-4 therapy was permitted, and checkpoint inhibitors had been received by roughly 40% of dose-escalation patients. Peripheral TCRbeta sequencing aimed to test whether ivuxolimab altered TCR sequence diversity and caused clonal T-cell expansion. Partial responses occurred in three dose-escalation patients: two with cutaneous melanoma and one with hepatocellular carcinoma. The paper covers the monotherapy dose-escalation part of the phase I ivuxolimab trial, which included N of about 50 patients. Of the roughly 50 dose-escalation patients, hepatocellular carcinoma was present in about 20, melanoma in approximately 15, renal cell carcinoma in 9 and head and neck cancer in 9. A male proportion of 70% to 90% and a mean age of 60 years, ranging from about 23 to 79, were recorded for the dose-escalation cohort. Intravenous ivuxolimab was administered to patients every 2 weeks at six dose levels: 0.01, 0.1, 0.3, 1.5, 3 and 10 mg/kg. Paper-wide results and their limitations: On average, CD8+ T cells showed more expanded clones than CD4+ T cells after ivuxolimab. Which antigens the clonally expanded peripheral T cells were specific for was not determined. Low levels of normalized T-cell clonal expansion were also shown by some nonresponding patients. In the 0.1-3.0 mg/kg groups, partial responders were among the patients with the lowest normalized peripheral clonal expansion, particularly in CD8+ T cells. At doses of 0.1 to 3.0 mg/kg, clonal expansion of both CD4+ and CD8+ T cells in blood was seen between baseline and week 6.

Patients with autoimmune disease history or receiving systemic immunosuppression were excluded from the trial. Peripheral blood for TCR sequencing was collected from all dose cohorts at baseline, on cycle 4 day 1, and on cycle 7 day 1. The samples were drawn from a first-in-human, open-label, multicenter phase I dose-escalation trial of ivuxolimab. Adults with locally advanced or metastatic melanoma, renal cell, hepatocellular, or head and neck squamous cell carcinoma were enrolled in the trial. CD4+ and CD8+ T cells were sorted separately from peripheral blood before TCR sequencing. From the cysteine up to the phenylalanine, the CDR3 has a length of 15 residues. Solely the CDR3 DNA is kept, with 45 bases framed from the first base. Unmatched junction bases come to 3, with V trimmed by 0 bases and J by 2 bases. Looking up the germline V gene yields CDR1 KGHSH and CDR2 LQKENI. To sequence the TCRbeta CDR3 region, genomic DNA was isolated from the sorted cells. The immunoSEQ Assay was used to sequence the TCRbeta CDR3 regions. TCRdb mirrors the immuneACCESS table, restricted to in-frame sequences. Some clones are absent from its copies; in checked studies, under half trace to an unresolved V gene, and the reason for the others is unknown. The sample yields about 50,000 clones; more than 75% were counted once. Of the sample, 2.4% is held by the ten largest clones.

Worth noting for this clone: The antigen this receptor binds is unknown. There are no base qualities to consult, and no much larger clone falls within one base.

The TCR was taken from an adult with an advanced solid tumor such as melanoma, head and neck, liver or kidney cancer. Source: CD4+ or CD8+ T cells sorted from blood, taken in a trial of the OX40 agonist ivuxolimab. Rearrangement joined TRBV18 to TRBJ2-7; 8 central bases correspond to TRBD2. The DNA sequence reads TGTGCCAGCTCACCACCGACTAGCGCCACCTACGAGCAGTACTTC. It encodes CASSPPTSATYEQYF.